This paragraph covers one T cell receptor beta chain sequence. Its antigen remains unknown. These data come from a study of chemoradiotherapy in HPV16-positive cancers. The wider study: A couple of HPV16-positive patients' cells yielded candidate HPV-specific clones and common motifs.

This CDR3 contains 13 residues. Trimming took off 0 bases at V and 5 bases at J, with 8 bases between the two ends. The germline gives CDR1 SGHDT, CDR2 YYEEEE. Method: immunoSEQ multiplex PCR; TCRdb's copy keeps in-frame clones and lacks some. Counted here are under 15,000 clones, 81% occurring once; the ten biggest clones make up 1.1%. Repertoires were sampled repeatedly during chemoradiotherapy. Whole-study findings and limits: Candidate HPV-specific clones and E7-related TCR motifs grew in tumor during treatment.

This material was obtained from a patient who underwent chemoradiotherapy. The sequence came from a human donor with HPV-associated anogenital cancer. The V gene is TRBV5-6, the J gene TRBJ2-5; D call uncertain. The CDR3 region has the DNA TGTGCCAGCAGCTTGGATCTAGGCGAGACCCAGTACTTC. Translation gives CASSLDLGETQYF.